This T cell receptor (beta chain) was captured by sequencing in a study of T-cell reconstitution after alpha-beta-depleted transplantation in children. Preparation of the TCRbeta library used unique molecular identifiers. TCRdb redid the calling of the PCR reads with MiXCR, one entry per CDR3 protein. This table holds around 800,000 distinct CDR3 sequences, around 17% found once. The V end was cut by 5 bases, the J end by 0 bases, with 11 bases between. The CDR3 length is 16 residues. Per the germline V gene, CDR1 is MDHEN and CDR2 is SYDVKM. Study-wide results and limits: After one year, T-cell counts and TCRbeta diversity mostly came from new T cells.

This clonotype was seen many times. What it recognizes is unknown. The sequencing here drew on PBMCs, mostly from graft donor cells, taken 360 days after TCRalphabeta/CD19-depleted stem cell transplant. This sequence joins TRBV28 and TRBJ2-6; unclear D gene. This receptor was taken from a male patient younger than 18 who had a stem cell transplant for acute lymphoblastic leukemia, so the T cells may come from the graft donor. CDR3 in DNA: TGTGCCAGCAGTACCTCGCCCGTCTCTGGGGCCAACGTCCTGACTTTC. Residues: CASSTSPVSGANVLTF. The full variable domain, its missing parts supplied by reference TRBV28 and TRBJ2-6, is DVKVTQSSRYLVKRTGEKVFLECVQDMDHENMFWYRQDPGLGLRLIYFSYDVKMKEKGDIPEGYSVSREKKERFSLILESASTNQTSMYLCASSTSPVSGANVLTFGAGSRLTVL.